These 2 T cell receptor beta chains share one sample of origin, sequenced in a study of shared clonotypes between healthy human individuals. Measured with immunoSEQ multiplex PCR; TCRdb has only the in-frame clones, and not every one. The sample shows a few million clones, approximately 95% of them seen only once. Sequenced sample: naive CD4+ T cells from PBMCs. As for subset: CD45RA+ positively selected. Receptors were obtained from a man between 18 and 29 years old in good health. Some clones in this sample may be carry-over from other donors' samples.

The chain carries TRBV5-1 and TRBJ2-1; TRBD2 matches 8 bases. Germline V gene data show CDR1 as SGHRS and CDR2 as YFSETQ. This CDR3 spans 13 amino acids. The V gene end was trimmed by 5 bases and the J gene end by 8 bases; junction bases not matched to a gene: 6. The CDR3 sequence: CASRSGSAHEQFF. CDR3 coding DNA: TGCGCCAGCAGGAGCGGGAGCGCGCATGAGCAGTTCTTC.

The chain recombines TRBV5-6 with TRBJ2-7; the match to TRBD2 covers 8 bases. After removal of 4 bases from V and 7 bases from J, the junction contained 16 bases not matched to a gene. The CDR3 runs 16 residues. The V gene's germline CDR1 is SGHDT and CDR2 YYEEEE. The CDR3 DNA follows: TGTGCCAGCAGCGTGCGGTCGGCGGGAGGCCCCAGAGAGCAGTACTTC. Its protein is CASSVRSAGGPREQYF.